These T cell receptor beta chains were read from a single sample in a study of T cells after yellow fever vaccination. TCRdb reprocessed the 5' RACE reads with MiXCR, giving one entry per CDR3 protein. The sample shows some 110,000 distinct CDR3 sequences, about 7% of them seen only once. Sequenced material: CD4+ T cells sorted from PBMCs, taken more than 40 days after the first yellow fever vaccination. The origin of the receptors is a man younger than 35 who received the YFV17D yellow fever vaccine. CDR3s include the opening cysteine and the closing phenylalanine or tryptophan. D genes are given only for firm matches. Clone size is not always given. Where it is, it says once, few, many or a class for expanded clones.

d_call j_call v_call clone_size cdr3_aa
- TRBJ2-5 TRBV5-4 many CASSNTSEETQYF
- TRBJ2-1 TRBV12-3/TRBV12-4 many CASSSPLAYNEQFF
- TRBJ2-5 TRBV19 few CASSMSPGETQYF
- TRBJ2-2 TRBV27 many CASRPSGGGELFF
TRBD1 TRBJ1-1 TRBV28 many CASRIILAGGLTEAFF
- TRBJ2-2 TRBV7-2 many CASSFLRTGELFF
TRBD2 TRBJ2-7 TRBV7-2 few CASSSRTSGGRYEQYF
TRBD1 TRBJ2-3 TRBV29-1 - CSVDGTGGQDTQYF
- TRBJ1-5 TRBV7-2 few CASSLVVVNQPQHF
TRBD2 TRBJ2-3 TRBV11-2 many CASSPRTSGGAGDTQYF
TRBD1 TRBJ2-3 TRBV5-1 many CASSLDAGTGGTDTQYF
TRBD2 TRBJ2-1 TRBV5-4 many CASSLGTSGLIYNEQFF
TRBD2 TRBJ2-1 TRBV5-5 many CASSFLAGGPEFF
TRBD2 TRBJ2-2 TRBV7-3 many CASSSAGGTTNTGELFF
- TRBJ2-5 TRBV5-1 many CASSLDTPETQYF
- TRBJ2-3 TRBV12-3/TRBV12-4 many CASSFRQGIDTQYF
TRBD2 TRBJ2-1 TRBV5-6 many CASSLISGGAVQQFF
- TRBJ2-6 TRBV5-1 many CASSLPGSSGANVLTF
- TRBJ2-4 TRBV5-1 many CASSSEGQGKNIQYF
- TRBJ1-6 TRBV4-3 many CASSQASGGDSPLHF
- TRBJ2-3 TRBV12-3/TRBV12-4 many CASRMGGSVGIGTQYF
TRBD1 TRBJ1-2 TRBV5-1 - CASSPDRDHGYTF
TRBD1 TRBJ1-1 TRBV7-3 many CASSTGGTGERAFF
TRBD2 TRBJ2-7 TRBV6-6 many CASRVTSGGLRVF
TRBD1 TRBJ1-3 TRBV7-9 many CASSLTGRGGNTIYF
TRBD1 TRBJ1-6 TRBV7-2 many CASSPQGQRLNSPLHF
- TRBJ1-2 TRBV5-4 - CASSSPGPNGYTF
- TRBJ1-3 TRBV7-9 few CASSLRGDSGNTIYF
TRBD2 TRBJ2-1 TRBV27 many CASSPLGGGATEQFF
TRBD1 TRBJ1-2 TRBV18 many CASSPPGTPQGDYGYTF